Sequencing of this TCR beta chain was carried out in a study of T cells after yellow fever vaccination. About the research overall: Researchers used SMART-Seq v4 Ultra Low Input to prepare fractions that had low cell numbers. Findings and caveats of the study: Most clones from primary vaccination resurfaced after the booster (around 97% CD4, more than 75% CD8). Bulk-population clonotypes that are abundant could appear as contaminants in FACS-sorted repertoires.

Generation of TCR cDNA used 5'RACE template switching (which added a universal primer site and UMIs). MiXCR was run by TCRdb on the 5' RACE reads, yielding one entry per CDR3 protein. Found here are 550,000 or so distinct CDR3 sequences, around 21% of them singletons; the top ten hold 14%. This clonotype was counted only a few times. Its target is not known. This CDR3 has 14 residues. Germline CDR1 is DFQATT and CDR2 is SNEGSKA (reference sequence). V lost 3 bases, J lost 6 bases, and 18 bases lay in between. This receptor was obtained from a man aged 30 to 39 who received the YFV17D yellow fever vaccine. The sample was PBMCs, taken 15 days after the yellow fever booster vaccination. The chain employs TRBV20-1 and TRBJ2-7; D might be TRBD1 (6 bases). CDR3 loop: CSASSPGHIFEQYF. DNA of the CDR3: TGCAGTGCTAGCTCGCCGGGACACATTTTCGAGCAGTACTTC.